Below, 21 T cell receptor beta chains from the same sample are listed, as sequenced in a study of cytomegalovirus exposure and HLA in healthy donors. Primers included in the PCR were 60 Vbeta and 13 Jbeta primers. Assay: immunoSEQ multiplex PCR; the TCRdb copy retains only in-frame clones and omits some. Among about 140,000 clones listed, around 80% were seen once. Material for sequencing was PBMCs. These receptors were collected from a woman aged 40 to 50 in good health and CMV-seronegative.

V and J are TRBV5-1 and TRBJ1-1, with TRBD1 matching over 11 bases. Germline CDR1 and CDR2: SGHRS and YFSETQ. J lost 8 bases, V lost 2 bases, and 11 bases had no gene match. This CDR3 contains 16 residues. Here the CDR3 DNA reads TGCGCCAGCAGCTTATCCCCGGGACAGGGGGAGAGAGAAGCTTTCTTT. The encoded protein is CASSLSPGQGEREAFF. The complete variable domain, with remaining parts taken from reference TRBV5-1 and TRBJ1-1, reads KAGVTQTPRYLIKTRGQQVTLSCSPISGHRSVSWYQQTPGQGLQFLFEYFSETQRNKGNFPGRFSGRQFSNSRSEMNVSTLELGDSALYLCASSLSPGQGEREAFFGQGTRLTVV.

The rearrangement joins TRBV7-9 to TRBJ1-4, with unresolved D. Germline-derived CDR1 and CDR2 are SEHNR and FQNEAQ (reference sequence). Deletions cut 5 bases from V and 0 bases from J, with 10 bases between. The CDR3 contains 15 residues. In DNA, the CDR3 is TGTGCCAGCAGCCGTAACTTACCAACTAATGAAAAACTGTTTTTT. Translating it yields CASSRNLPTNEKLFF.

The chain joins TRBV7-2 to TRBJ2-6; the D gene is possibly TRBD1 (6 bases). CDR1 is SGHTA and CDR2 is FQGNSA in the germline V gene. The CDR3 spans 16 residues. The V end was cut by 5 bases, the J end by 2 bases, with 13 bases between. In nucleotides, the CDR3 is TGTGCCAGCAGCGCCGGACAGATACCTGGGGCCAACGTCCTGACTTTC. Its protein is CASSAGQIPGANVLTF.

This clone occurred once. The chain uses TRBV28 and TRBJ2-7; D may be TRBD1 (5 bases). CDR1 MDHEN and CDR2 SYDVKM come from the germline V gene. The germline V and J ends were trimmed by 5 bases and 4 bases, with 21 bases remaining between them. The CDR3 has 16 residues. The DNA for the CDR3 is TGTGCCAGCAGTGGCAGGGTTTTCCTTAATGGGTACGAGCAGTACTTC. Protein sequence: CASSGRVFLNGYEQYF.

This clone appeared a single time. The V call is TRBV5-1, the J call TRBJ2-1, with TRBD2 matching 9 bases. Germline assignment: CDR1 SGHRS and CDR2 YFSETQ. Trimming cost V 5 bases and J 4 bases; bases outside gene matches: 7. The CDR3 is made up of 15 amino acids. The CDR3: CASSSGGRGYNEQFF. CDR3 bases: TGCGCCAGCAGTTCAGGCGGGAGGGGTTACAATGAGCAGTTCTTC.

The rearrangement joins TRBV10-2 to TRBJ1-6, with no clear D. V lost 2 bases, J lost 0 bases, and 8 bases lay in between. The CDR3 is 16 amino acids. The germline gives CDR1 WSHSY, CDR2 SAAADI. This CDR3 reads CASSEMGVSYNSPLHF. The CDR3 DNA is TGCGCCAGCAGTGAGATGGGAGTCTCCTATAATTCACCCCTCCACTTT.

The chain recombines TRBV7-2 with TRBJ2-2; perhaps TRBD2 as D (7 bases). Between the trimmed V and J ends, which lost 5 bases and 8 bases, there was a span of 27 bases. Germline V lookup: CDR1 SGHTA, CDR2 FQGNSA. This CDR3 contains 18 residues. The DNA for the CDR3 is TGTGCCAGCAGCCCCCATAGGGGGAGACTAGCCCATCTGGGGGAGCTGTTTTTT. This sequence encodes CASSPHRGRLAHLGELFF.

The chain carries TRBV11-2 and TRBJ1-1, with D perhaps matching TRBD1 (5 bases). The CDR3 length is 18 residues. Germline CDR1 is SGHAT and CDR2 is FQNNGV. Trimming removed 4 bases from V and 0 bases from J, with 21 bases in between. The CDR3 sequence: CASSSRRVGQGMNTEAFF. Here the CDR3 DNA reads TGTGCCAGCAGCTCACGCCGGGTTGGGCAGGGCATGAACACTGAAGCTTTCTTT.

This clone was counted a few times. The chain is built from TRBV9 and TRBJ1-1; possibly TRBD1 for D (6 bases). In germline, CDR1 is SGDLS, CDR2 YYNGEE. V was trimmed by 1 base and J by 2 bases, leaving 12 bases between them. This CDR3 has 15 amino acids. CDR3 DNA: TGTGCCAGCAGCGTAACGACAGGAGATAACACTGAAGCTTTCTTT. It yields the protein CASSVTTGDNTEAFF.

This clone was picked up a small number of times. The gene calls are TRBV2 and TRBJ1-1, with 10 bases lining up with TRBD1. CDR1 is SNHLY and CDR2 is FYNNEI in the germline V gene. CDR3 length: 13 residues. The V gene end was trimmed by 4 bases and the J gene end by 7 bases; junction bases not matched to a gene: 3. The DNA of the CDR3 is TGTGCCAGCAGTGGGACAGGGGGAATTGAAGCTTTCTTT. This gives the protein CASSGTGGIEAFF.

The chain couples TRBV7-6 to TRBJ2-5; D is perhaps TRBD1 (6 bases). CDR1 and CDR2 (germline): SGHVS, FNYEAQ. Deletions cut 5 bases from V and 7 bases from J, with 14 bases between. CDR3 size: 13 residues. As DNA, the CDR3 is TGTGCCAGCAGCCCGGGACAAGTGGGGACCCAGTACTTC. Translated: CASSPGQVGTQYF.

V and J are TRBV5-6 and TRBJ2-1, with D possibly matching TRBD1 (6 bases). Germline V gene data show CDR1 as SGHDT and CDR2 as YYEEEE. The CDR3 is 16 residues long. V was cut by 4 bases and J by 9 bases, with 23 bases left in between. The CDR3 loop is CASSLRQVRPRGEQFF. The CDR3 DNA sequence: TGTGCCAGCAGCCTACGACAGGTCCGCCCTCGGGGTGAGCAGTTCTTC.

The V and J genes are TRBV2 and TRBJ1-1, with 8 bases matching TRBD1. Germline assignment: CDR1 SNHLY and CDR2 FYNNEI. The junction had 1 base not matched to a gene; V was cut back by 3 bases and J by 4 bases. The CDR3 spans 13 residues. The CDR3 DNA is TGTGCCAGCAGTGAGCAGGGGGCCACTGAAGCTTTCTTT. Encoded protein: CASSEQGATEAFF.

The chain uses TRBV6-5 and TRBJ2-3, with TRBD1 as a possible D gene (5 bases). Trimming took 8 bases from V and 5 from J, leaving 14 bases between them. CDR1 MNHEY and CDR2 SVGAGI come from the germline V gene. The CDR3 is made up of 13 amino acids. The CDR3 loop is CASRTGRGDTQYF. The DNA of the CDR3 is TGTGCCAGCCGAACAGGACGAGGAGATACGCAGTATTTT.

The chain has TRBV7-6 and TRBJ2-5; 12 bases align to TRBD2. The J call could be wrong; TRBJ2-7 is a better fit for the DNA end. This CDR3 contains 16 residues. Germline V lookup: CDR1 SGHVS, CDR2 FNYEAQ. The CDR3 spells CASSQPPTSGGYEQYF. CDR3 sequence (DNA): TGTGCCAGCAGCCAACCCCCGACTAGCGGGGGCTACGAGCAGTACTTC.

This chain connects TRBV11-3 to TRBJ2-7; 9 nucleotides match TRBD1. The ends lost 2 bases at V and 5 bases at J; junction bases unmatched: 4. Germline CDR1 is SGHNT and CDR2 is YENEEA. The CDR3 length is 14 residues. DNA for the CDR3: TGTGCCAGCAGCTTAAGGACAGGGGTAGACGAGCAGTACTTC. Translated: CASSLRTGVDEQYF. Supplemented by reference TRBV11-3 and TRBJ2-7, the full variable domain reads EAGVVQSPRYKIIEKKQPVAFWCNPISGHNTLYWYLQNLGQGPELLIRYENEEAVDDSQLPKDRFSAERLKGVDSTLKIQPAELGDSAVYLCASSLRTGVDEQYFGPGTRLTVT.

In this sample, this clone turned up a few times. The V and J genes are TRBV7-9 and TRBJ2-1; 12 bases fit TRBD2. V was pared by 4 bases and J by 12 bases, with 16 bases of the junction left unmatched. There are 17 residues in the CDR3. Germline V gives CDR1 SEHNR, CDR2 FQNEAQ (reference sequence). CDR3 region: CASSSTGTSGLPPGQFF. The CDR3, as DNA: TGTGCCAGCAGCTCCACCGGGACTAGCGGGCTACCCCCGGGGCAGTTCTTC.

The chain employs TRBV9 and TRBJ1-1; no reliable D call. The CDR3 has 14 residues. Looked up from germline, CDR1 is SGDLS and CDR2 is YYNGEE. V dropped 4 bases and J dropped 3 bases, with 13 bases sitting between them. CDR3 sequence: CASSTRKEDTEAFF. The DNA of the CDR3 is TGTGCCAGCAGCACCCGGAAGGAGGACACTGAAGCTTTCTTT. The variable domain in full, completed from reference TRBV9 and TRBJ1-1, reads DSGVTQTPKHLITATGQRVTLRCSPRSGDLSVYWYQQSLDQGLQFLIQYYNGEERAKGNILERFSAQQFPDLHSELNLSSLELGDSALYFCASSTRKEDTEAFFGQGTRLTVV.

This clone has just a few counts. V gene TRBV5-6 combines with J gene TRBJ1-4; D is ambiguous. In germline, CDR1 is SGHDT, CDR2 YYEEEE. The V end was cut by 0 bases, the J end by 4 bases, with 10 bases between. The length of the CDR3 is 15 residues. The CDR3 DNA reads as TGTGCCAGCAGCTTGGGCATAGCCGTTAATGAAAAACTGTTTTTT. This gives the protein CASSLGIAVNEKLFF.

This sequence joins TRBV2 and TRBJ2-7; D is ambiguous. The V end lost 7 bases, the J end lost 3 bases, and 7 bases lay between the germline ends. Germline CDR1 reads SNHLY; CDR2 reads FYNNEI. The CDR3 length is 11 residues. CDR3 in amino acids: CASMRYYEQYF. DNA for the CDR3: TGTGCCAGCATGAGGTACTACGAGCAGTACTTC.

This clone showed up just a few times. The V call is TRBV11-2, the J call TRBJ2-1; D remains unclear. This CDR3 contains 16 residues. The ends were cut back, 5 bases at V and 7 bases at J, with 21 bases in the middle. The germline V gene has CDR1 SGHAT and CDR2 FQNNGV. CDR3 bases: TGTGCCAGCAGCACCCCGAGCCTACCCCGCGCAAATGAGCAGTTCTTC. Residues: CASSTPSLPRANEQFF.